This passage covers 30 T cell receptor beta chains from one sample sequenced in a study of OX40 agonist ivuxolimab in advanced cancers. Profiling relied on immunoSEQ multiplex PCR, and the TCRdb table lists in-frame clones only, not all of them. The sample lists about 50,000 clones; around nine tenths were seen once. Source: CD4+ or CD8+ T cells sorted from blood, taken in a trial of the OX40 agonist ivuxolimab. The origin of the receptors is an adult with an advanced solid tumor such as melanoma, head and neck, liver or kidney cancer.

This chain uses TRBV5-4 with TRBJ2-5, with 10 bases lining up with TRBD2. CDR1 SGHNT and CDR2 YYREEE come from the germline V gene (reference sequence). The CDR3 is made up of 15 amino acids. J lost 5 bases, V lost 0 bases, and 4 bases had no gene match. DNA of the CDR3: TGTGCCAGCAGCTTGGCTAGCGGGAGAGGCGAGACCCAGTACTTC. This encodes CASSLASGRGETQYF.

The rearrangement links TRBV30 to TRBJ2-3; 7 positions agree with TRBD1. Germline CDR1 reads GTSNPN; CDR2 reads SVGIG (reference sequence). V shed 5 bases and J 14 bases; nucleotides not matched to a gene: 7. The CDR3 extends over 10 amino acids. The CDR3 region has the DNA TGTGCCTGGGAGGGGGCAGGTTTGTATTTT. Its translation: CAWEGAGLYF. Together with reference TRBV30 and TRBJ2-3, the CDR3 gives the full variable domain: SQTIHQWPATLVQPVGSPLSLECTVEGTSNPNLYWYRQAAGRGLQLLFYSVGIGQISSEVPQNLSASRPQDRQFILSSKKLLLSDSGFYLCAWEGAGLYFGPGTRLTVL.

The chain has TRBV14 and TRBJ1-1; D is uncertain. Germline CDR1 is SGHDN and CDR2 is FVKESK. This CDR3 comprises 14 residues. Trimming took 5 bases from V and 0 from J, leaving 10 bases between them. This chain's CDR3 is CASSEGGMNTEAFF. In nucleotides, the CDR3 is TGTGCCAGCAGCGAAGGCGGAATGAACACTGAAGCTTTCTTT. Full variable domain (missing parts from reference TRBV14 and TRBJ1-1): EAGVTQFPSHSVIEKGQTVTLRCDPISGHDNLYWYRRVMGKEIKFLLHFVKESKQDESGMPNNRFLAERTGGTYSTLKVQPAELEDSGVYFCASSEGGMNTEAFFGQGTRLTVV.

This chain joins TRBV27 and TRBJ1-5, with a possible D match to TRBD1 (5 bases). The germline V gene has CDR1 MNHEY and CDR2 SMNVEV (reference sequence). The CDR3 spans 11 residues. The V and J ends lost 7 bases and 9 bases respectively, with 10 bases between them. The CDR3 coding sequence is TGTGCCAGCACGAACGGGGGGCCCCAGCATTTT. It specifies CASTNGGPQHF.

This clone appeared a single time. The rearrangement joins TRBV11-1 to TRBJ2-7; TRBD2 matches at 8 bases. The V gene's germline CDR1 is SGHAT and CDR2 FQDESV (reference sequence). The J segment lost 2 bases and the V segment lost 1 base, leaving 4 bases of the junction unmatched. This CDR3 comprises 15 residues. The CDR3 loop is CASSLDAGGPYEQYF. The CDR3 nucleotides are TGTGCCAGCAGCTTAGACGCGGGGGGCCCCTACGAGCAGTACTTC.

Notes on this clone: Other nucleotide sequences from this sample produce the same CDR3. The CDR3 sequence: CASSLNTGELFF. In DNA form, the CDR3 reads TGTGCCAGCAGCTTGAACACCGGGGAGCTGTTTTTT. This sequence joins TRBV7-3 and TRBJ2-2, with unresolved D. Germline CDR1 SGHTA, CDR2 FQGTGA. This CDR3 contains 12 residues. V gave up 3 bases and J gave up 1 base, with 0 bases separating them. Using reference TRBV7-3 and TRBJ2-2 for the parts outside the CDR3, the full variable domain is GAGVSQTPSNKVTEKGKYVELRCDPISGHTALYWYRQSLGQGPEFLIYFQGTGAADDSGLPNDRFFAVRPEGSVSTLKIQRTERGDSAVYLCASSLNTGELFFGEGSRLTVL.

CDR3: CASSLSREAHTDTQYF. CDR3 DNA sequence: TGTGCCAGCAGTTTGAGCCGGGAGGCCCACACAGATACGCAGTATTTT. J is TRBJ2-3 and V is TRBV28, with 7 nucleotides matching TRBD2. Germline lookup yields CDR1 MDHEN and CDR2 SYDVKM. The V and J ends lost 3 bases and 2 bases, in that order; junction bases with no gene match: 8. The CDR3 has 16 residues.

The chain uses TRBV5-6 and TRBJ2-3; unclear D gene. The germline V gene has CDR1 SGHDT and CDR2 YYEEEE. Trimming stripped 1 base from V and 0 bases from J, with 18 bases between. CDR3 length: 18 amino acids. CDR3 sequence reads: CASSLIWDLHSSTDTQYF. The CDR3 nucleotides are TGTGCCAGCAGCTTGATTTGGGATTTGCACTCTAGCACAGATACGCAGTATTTT.

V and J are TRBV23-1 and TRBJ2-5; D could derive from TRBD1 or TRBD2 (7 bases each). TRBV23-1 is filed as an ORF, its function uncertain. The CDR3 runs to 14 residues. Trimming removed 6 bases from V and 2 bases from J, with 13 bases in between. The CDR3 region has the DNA TGCGCCAGCAGCAACAGGGGAGGGCAAGAGACCCAGTACTTC. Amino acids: CASSNRGGQETQYF.

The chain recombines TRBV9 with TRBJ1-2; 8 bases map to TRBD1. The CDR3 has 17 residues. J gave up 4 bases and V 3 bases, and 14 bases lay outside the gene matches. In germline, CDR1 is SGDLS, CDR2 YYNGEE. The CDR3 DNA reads TGTGCCAGCAGCGAGTCGACAGGGGCCGCTCCGATCTATGGCTACACCTTC. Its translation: CASSESTGAAPIYGYTF.

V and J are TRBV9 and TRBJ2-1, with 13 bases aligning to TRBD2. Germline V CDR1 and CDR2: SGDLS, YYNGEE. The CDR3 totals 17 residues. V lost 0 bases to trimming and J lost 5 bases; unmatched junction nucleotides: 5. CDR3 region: CASSVDGLAGENNEQFF. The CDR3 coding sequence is TGTGCCAGCAGCGTAGATGGACTAGCGGGGGAAAACAATGAGCAGTTCTTC.

CDR3 loop: CASSLGRDGSYEQYF. Written as DNA, the CDR3 is TGTGCCAGCAGCTTAGGCCGGGACGGGAGCTACGAGCAGTACTTC. The chain links TRBV11-3 to TRBJ2-7; D is perhaps TRBD2 (6 bases). Germline V gene data show CDR1 as SGHNT and CDR2 as YENEEA. V lost 1 base and J lost 3, with 13 bases in between. The CDR3 sequence is 15 residues long.

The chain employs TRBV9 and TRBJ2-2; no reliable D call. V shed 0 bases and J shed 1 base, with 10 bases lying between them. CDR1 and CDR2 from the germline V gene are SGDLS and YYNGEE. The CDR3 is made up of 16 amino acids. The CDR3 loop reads CASSVVRGLNTGELFF. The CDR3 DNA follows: TGTGCCAGCAGCGTAGTTCGAGGTTTGAACACCGGGGAGCTGTTTTTT.

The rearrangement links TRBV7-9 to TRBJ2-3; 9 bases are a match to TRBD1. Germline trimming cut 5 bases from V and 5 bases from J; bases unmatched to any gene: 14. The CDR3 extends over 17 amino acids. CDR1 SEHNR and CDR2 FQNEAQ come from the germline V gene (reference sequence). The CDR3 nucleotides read TGTGCCAGCAGCGAACCGGGACAGGGAGAGGGCTTAGATACGCAGTATTTT. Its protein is CASSEPGQGEGLDTQYF.

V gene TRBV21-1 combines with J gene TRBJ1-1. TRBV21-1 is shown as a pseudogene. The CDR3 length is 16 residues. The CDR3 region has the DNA TGTGCCAGCAGAGGTTTGGTAGCTACACTTCGCACTGAAGCTTTCTTT. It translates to CASRGLVATLRTEAFF.

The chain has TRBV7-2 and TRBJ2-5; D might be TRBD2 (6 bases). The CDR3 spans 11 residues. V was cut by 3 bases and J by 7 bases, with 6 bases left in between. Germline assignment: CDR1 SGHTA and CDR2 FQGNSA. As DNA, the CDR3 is TGTGCCAGCAGCTTGGGGGGGACCCAGTACTTC. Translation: CASSLGGTQYF.

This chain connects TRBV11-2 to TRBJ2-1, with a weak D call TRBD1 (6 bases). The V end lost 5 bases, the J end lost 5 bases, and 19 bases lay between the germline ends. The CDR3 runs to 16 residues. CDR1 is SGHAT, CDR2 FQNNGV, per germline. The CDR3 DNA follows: TGTGCCAGCAGCCACTCAGGGGTCTCGGTCAACAATGAGCAGTTCTTC. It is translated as CASSHSGVSVNNEQFF.

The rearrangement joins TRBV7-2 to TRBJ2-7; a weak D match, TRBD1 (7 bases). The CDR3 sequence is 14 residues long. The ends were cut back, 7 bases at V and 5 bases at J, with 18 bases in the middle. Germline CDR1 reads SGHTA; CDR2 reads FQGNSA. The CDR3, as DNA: TGTGCCAGCACCCGATCAGGGGGGAAGGACGAGCAGTACTTC. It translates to CASTRSGGKDEQYF.

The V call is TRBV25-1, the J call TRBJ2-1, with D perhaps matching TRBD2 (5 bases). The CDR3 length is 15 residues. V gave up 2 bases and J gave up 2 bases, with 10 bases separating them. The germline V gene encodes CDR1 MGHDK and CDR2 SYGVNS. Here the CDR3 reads CASSEGAGTYNEQFF. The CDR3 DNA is TGTGCCAGCAGTGAAGGTGCGGGTACCTACAATGAGCAGTTCTTC.

CDR3 residues: CASSQETSGSRETQYF. The CDR3 DNA sequence: TGCGCCAGCAGCCAAGAGACTAGCGGGAGCCGGGAGACCCAGTACTTC. V is TRBV4-3 and J is TRBJ2-5, with 12 bases identical to TRBD2. V shed 0 bases, J shed 5 bases, and the junction held 4 bases outside the gene matches. CDR1 is LGHNA, CDR2 YSLEER, per germline. The CDR3 runs 16 residues.

The CDR3 loop reads CASSIDTGPYEQYF. DNA of the CDR3: TGTGCCAGTAGTATAGACACAGGGCCCTACGAGCAGTACTTC. This chain uses TRBV19 with TRBJ2-7; D is perhaps TRBD1 (6 bases). CDR1 is LNHDA, CDR2 SQIVND, per germline (reference sequence). The CDR3 runs 14 residues. V was pared by 0 bases and J by 2 bases, with 8 bases between. The entire variable domain, with the rest obtained from reference TRBV19 and TRBJ2-7, is as follows: DGGITQSPKYLFRKEGQNVTLSCEQNLNHDAMYWYRQDPGQGLRLIYYSQIVNDFQKGDIAEGYSVSREKKESFPLTVTSAQKNPTAFYLCASSIDTGPYEQYFGPGTRLTVT.

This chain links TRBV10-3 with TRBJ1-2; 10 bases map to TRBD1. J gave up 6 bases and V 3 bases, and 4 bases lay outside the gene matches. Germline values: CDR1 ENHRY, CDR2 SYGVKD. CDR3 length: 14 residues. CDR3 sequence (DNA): TGTGCCATCAGTGAAGCGACAGGGGGCGATGGCTACACCTTC. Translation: CAISEATGGDGYTF.

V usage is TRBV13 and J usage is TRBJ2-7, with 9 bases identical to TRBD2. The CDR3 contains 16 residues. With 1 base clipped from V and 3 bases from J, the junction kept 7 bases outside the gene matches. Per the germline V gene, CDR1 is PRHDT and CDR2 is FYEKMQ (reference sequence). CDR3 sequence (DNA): TGTGCCAGCAGCTTAGAGACTAGCGGCCTAAGCTACGAGCAGTACTTC. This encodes CASSLETSGLSYEQYF.

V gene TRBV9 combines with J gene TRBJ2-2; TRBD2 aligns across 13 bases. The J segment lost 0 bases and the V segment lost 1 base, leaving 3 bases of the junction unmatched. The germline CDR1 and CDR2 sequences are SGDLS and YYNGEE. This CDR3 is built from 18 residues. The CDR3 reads CASSVRTSGSANTGELFF. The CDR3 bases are TGTGCCAGCAGCGTAAGGACTAGCGGGAGTGCGAACACCGGGGAGCTGTTTTTT.

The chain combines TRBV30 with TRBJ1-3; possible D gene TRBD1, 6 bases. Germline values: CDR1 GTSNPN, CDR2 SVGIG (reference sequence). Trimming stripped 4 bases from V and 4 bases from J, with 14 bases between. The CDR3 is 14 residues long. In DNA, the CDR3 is TGTGCCTGGATTATACAGGGCAGCGGAAACACCATATATTTT. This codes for CAWIIQGSGNTIYF. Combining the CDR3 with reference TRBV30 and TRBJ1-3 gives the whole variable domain SQTIHQWPATLVQPVGSPLSLECTVEGTSNPNLYWYRQAAGRGLQLLFYSVGIGQISSEVPQNLSASRPQDRQFILSSKKLLLSDSGFYLCAWIIQGSGNTIYFGEGSWLTVV.

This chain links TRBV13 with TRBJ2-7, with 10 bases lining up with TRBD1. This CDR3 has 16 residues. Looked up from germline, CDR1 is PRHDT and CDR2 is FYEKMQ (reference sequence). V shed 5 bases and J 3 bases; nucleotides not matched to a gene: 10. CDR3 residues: CASSGGLGDRGYEQYF. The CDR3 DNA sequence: TGTGCCAGCAGCGGTGGCTTGGGGGACAGGGGCTACGAGCAGTACTTC.

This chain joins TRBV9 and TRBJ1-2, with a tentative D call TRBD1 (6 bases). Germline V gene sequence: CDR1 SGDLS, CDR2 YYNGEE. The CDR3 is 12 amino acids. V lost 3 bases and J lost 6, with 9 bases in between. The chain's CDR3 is CASSAGAHGYTF. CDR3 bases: TGTGCCAGCAGCGCAGGGGCTCATGGCTACACCTTC.

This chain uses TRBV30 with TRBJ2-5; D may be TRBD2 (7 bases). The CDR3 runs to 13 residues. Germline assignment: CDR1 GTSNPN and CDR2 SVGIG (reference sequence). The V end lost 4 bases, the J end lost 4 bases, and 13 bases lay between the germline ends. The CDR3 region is CAWTLGGGETQYF. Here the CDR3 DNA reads TGTGCCTGGACGTTAGGGGGGGGAGAGACCCAGTACTTC.

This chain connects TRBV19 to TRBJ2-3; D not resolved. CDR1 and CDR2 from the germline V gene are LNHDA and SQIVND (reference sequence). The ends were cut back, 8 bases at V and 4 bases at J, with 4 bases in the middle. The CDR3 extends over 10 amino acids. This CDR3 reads CASRPDTQYF. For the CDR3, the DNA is TGTGCCAGTCGACCAGATACGCAGTATTTT.

The CDR3 spells CASTYRGGYTEAFF. In DNA form, the CDR3 reads TGTGCCAGCACTTACAGGGGAGGCTACACTGAAGCTTTCTTT. The genes are TRBV2 and TRBJ1-1, with 7 bases identical to TRBD1. V trimming: 7 bases; J trimming: 3 bases; junction bases outside the gene matches: 8. Germline V gene sequence: CDR1 SNHLY, CDR2 FYNNEI. The CDR3 is made up of 14 amino acids. Complete variable domain (other parts from reference TRBV2 and TRBJ1-1): EPEVTQTPSHQVTQMGQEVILRCVPISNHLYFYWYRQILGQKVEFLVSFYNNEISEKSEIFDDQFSVERPDGSNFTLKIRSTKLEDSAMYFCASTYRGGYTEAFFGQGTRLTVV.